Shown below are 21 T cell receptor beta chains from a single sample sequenced in a study of cytomegalovirus exposure and HLA in healthy donors. PCR was performed using 60 Vbeta and 13 Jbeta primers. The data were produced by immunoSEQ multiplex PCR, yet TCRdb's version contains in-frame clones alone and is incomplete. The sample has roughly 180,000 clones, about 77% seen once; the top ten hold less than 6%. Input material: PBMCs. These receptors were taken from a woman aged 25 to 39 in good health and CMV-seropositive.

This chain uses TRBV10-3 with TRBJ2-7, with D unclear. Looked up from germline, CDR1 is ENHRY and CDR2 is SYGVKD. V dropped 2 bases and J dropped 3 bases, with 8 bases sitting between them. This CDR3 is 13 amino acids long. CDR3 region: CAISETFGYEQYF. CDR3 sequence (DNA): TGTGCCATCAGTGAGACGTTCGGCTACGAGCAGTACTTC.

This sequence joins TRBV9 and TRBJ2-6, with 7 bases matching TRBD1. The CDR3 has 16 residues. CDR1 and CDR2 (germline): SGDLS, YYNGEE. V shed 2 bases and J 2 bases; nucleotides not matched to a gene: 4. CDR3 residues: CASSVTQGAGANVLTF. The CDR3 DNA reads as TGTGCCAGCAGCGTTACTCAGGGGGCTGGGGCCAACGTCCTGACTTTC.

This CDR3 reads CASSEATPGSYEQYF. The CDR3 region has the DNA TGTGCCAGCAGTGAAGCCACCCCGGGTTCCTACGAGCAGTACTTC. This chain joins TRBV25-1 and TRBJ2-7; D gene uncertain. Trimming cost V 2 bases and J 1 base, with 12 bases left between them. Per the germline V gene, CDR1 is MGHDK and CDR2 is SYGVNS. This CDR3 is built from 15 residues.

This clone was detected only once. The rearrangement links TRBV4-2 to TRBJ1-2; D perhaps matches TRBD1 (6 bases). The germline V and J ends were trimmed by 0 bases and 12 bases, with 14 bases remaining between them. CDR1 and CDR2 from the germline V gene are LGHNA and YNFKEQ. The CDR3 extends over 13 amino acids. CDR3 DNA sequence: TGTGCCAGCAGCCAAGAACGGGCAGGGGCTCACACCTTC. Protein sequence: CASSQERAGAHTF.

The chain joins TRBV6-5 to TRBJ1-5, with 8 bases fitting TRBD1. From germline, CDR1 is MNHEY and CDR2 SVGAGI. The CDR3 loop spans 16 amino acids. J was trimmed by 2 bases and V by 0 bases; bases with no gene match: 3. CDR3 in DNA: TGTGCCAGCAGTTACTCGCCAGGGGGCCGCAATCAGCCCCAGCATTTT. Residues: CASSYSPGGRNQPQHF.

The chain couples TRBV7-9 to TRBJ2-1, with 10 bases matching TRBD1. This CDR3 is built from 17 residues. Trimming at V came to 4 bases and at J to 4 bases, leaving 10 bases not matched to a gene. The V gene's germline CDR1 is SEHNR and CDR2 FQNEAQ (reference sequence). CDR3 amino acids: CASSSQRGQGSYNEQFF. CDR3 DNA sequence: TGTGCCAGCAGCTCCCAGAGGGGACAGGGGTCATACAATGAGCAGTTCTTC.

The gene calls are TRBV2 and TRBJ1-1, with a tentative D call TRBD1 (6 bases). Germline CDR1 and CDR2: SNHLY and FYNNEI. V gave up 2 bases and J gave up 2 bases, with 12 bases separating them. The CDR3 is 15 amino acids. DNA of the CDR3: TGTGCCAGCAGTGAACATGGCAGGGGTAACACTGAAGCTTTCTTT. Protein: CASSEHGRGNTEAFF.

The chain couples TRBV18 to TRBJ1-6; 8 bases match TRBD1. The V gene end was trimmed by 3 bases and the J gene end by 7 bases; junction bases not matched to a gene: 11. The CDR3 is 17 residues long. Germline V gene sequence: CDR1 KGHSH, CDR2 LQKENI. The CDR3 bases are TGTGCCAGCTCACCCGAAATCCGGGACAGGTTGAATTCACCCCTCCACTTT. Encoded protein: CASSPEIRDRLNSPLHF.

V and J are TRBV11-2 and TRBJ1-2; the D gene is possibly TRBD1 (6 bases). CDR3 size: 13 residues. The V and J ends lost 5 bases and 6 bases respectively, with 13 bases between them. The germline CDR1 and CDR2 sequences are SGHAT and FQNNGV. Written as DNA, the CDR3 is TGTGCCAGCAGCCCGGGACGGGACAATGGCTACACCTTC. It is translated as CASSPGRDNGYTF.

The chain employs TRBV5-1 and TRBJ2-2, with 7 bases aligning to TRBD2. After removal of 0 bases from V and 11 bases from J, the junction contained 7 bases not matched to a gene. The germline CDR1 and CDR2 sequences are SGHRS and YFSETQ. The CDR3 is 14 amino acids. DNA of the CDR3: TGCGCCAGCAGCTTGGTGGAACCGGGGGGAGAGCTGTTTTTT. Translating it yields CASSLVEPGGELFF.

V is TRBV4-2 and J is TRBJ2-7, with 8 bases fitting TRBD2. Germline-derived CDR1 and CDR2 are LGHNA and YNFKEQ. The V gene end was trimmed by 4 bases and the J gene end by 3 bases; junction bases not matched to a gene: 8. The length of the CDR3 is 15 residues. CDR3 nucleotide sequence: TGTGCCAGCAGCCCCGCGAGCGGGGGTTACTACGAGCAGTACTTC. This translates into CASSPASGGYYEQYF.

J is TRBJ2-7 and V is TRBV14, with 10 bases aligning to TRBD2. Trimming took 3 bases from V and 4 from J; bases not matched to a gene: 3. This CDR3 contains 14 residues. CDR1 is SGHDN and CDR2 is FVKESK in the germline V gene. The CDR3 here is CASSQASGGYEQYF. DNA for the CDR3: TGTGCCAGCAGCCAGGCTAGCGGGGGATACGAGCAGTACTTC.

CDR3 amino acids: CASSQGGRGYTF. In nucleotides, the CDR3 is TGTGCCAGCAGTCAGGGGGGCAGGGGCTACACCTTC. This chain connects TRBV7-9 to TRBJ1-2; 7 bases fit TRBD1. Germline loops: CDR1 SEHNR, CDR2 FQNEAQ (reference sequence). This CDR3 region has 12 residues. Trimming cost V 6 bases and J 8 bases; bases outside gene matches: 6. The full variable domain, with the rest looked up from reference TRBV7-9 and TRBJ1-2, is DTGVSQNPRHKITKRGQNVTFRCDPISEHNRLYWYRQTLGQGPEFLTYFQNEAQLEKSRLLSDRFSAERPKGSFSTLEIQRTEQGDSAMYLCASSQGGRGYTFGSGTRLTVV.

The genes are TRBV9 and TRBJ1-2; D remains ambiguous. CDR3 size: 11 residues. Looked up from germline, CDR1 is SGDLS and CDR2 is YYNGEE. Trimming cost V 1 base and J 7 bases, with 5 bases left between them. The CDR3 spells CASSVMAGYTF. In nucleotides, the CDR3 is TGTGCCAGCAGCGTAATGGCTGGCTACACCTTC.

This clone occurred once. The rearrangement uses TRBV11-2 and TRBJ2-7; 8 nucleotides agree with TRBD2. Germline V CDR1 and CDR2: SGHAT, FQNNGV. CDR3 size: 14 residues. The trim removed 1 base at V and 6 bases at J, leaving 5 bases unmatched. The DNA of the CDR3 is TGTGCCAGCAGCTTAGCCCGGGGGGGTCGCGAGCAGTACTTC. This encodes CASSLARGGREQYF.

This clone has only one observation. The CDR3 coding sequence is TGTGCCAGCAGTTCCCAGGGCTACGAGCAGTACTTC. Its translation: CASSSQGYEQYF. The chain carries TRBV6-6 and TRBJ2-7, with D tentatively TRBD1 (5 bases). V was trimmed by 4 bases and J by 3 bases, leaving 7 bases between them. The CDR3 has 12 amino acids. Per the germline V gene, CDR1 is MNHNY and CDR2 is SVGAGI (reference sequence).

The chain recombines TRBV6-5 with TRBJ2-1; 9 bases line up with TRBD2. The trim removed 2 bases at V and 6 bases at J, leaving 8 bases unmatched. There are 16 residues in the CDR3. Per germline, CDR1 MNHEY and CDR2 SVGAGI. CDR3 residues: CASSYGGGGAVNEQFF. As DNA, the CDR3 is TGTGCCAGCAGTTACGGAGGCGGGGGGGCCGTCAATGAGCAGTTCTTC.

The chain joins TRBV5-1 to TRBJ2-7, with D possibly matching TRBD1 (5 bases). The germline V and J ends were trimmed by 4 bases and 3 bases, with 11 bases remaining between them. Germline V gene lookup returns CDR1 SGHRS and CDR2 YFSETQ. This CDR3 comprises 13 residues. The DNA for the CDR3 is TGCGCCAGCAGCCCCCAGGGAATCTACGAGCAGTACTTC. This codes for CASSPQGIYEQYF.

The chain combines TRBV10-3 with TRBJ2-5; D possibly corresponds to TRBD2 (5 bases). V gave up 2 bases and J gave up 5 bases, with 15 bases separating them. The length of the CDR3 is 15 residues. Germline loops: CDR1 ENHRY, CDR2 SYGVKD. The CDR3 loop reads CAISETGGSGETQYF. CDR3 sequence (DNA): TGTGCCATCAGTGAGACGGGCGGGTCGGGGGAGACCCAGTACTTC.

The rearrangement uses TRBV28 and TRBJ2-7; the D gene is possibly TRBD2 (5 bases). There are 13 residues in the CDR3. Germline CDR1 is MDHEN and CDR2 is SYDVKM. Trimming removed 3 bases from V and 4 bases from J, with 10 bases in between. The CDR3 here is CASSFGLAYEQYF. In nucleotides, the CDR3 is TGTGCCAGCAGTTTCGGTCTAGCTTACGAGCAGTACTTC.

On this clone itself: The junction does not match germline at one end; this may be a read error. This chain uses TRBV6-1 with TRBJ2-3, with unresolved D. The germline gives CDR1 MNHNS, CDR2 SASEGT. The CDR3 runs 21 residues. The CDR3 loop is CASSEGLSLVYRTSSTDTQYF. CDR3 DNA sequence: TGTGCCAGCAGCGAAGGTTTGTCGCTCGTATACAGAACGTCTAGCACAGATACGCAGTATTTT.